This entry is about one T cell receptor (beta chain). These data are taken from a study of blood T cell repertoires in COVID-19. Method: immunoSEQ multiplex PCR; TCRdb's copy keeps in-frame clones and lacks some. Altogether 250,000 to 350,000 clones are present, less than 85% being singletons, with the ten largest covering roughly 1.5%. Germline V gene sequence: CDR1 LGHNA, CDR2 YSLEER. Germline trimming cut 0 bases from V and 1 base from J; bases unmatched to any gene: 16. This CDR3 has 21 amino acids. Sequencing was done on a sample of peripheral blood. The V gene is TRBV4-3, the J gene TRBJ2-5, with TRBD2 identical over 11 bases. The sequence derives from a human donor with COVID-19, enrolled during active disease. The donor label of this sample is uncertain. The CDR3 DNA reads TGCGCCAGCAGCCAAGAAGTCCGCCGGACTAGCGGGCGGAAACCCCAAGAGACCCAGTACTTC. It translates to CASSQEVRRTSGRKPQETQYF.